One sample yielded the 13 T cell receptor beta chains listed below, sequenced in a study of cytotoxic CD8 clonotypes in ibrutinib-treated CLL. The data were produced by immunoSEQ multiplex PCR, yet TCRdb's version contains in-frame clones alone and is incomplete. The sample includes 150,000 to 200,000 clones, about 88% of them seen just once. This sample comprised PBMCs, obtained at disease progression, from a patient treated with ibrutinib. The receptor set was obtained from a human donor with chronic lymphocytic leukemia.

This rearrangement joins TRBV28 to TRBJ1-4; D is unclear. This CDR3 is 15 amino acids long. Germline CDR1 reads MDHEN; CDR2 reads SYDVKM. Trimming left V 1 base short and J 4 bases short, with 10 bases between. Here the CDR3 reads CASSLFSIGNEKLFF. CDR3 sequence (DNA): TGTGCCAGCAGTTTATTCTCCATAGGTAATGAAAAACTGTTTTTT.

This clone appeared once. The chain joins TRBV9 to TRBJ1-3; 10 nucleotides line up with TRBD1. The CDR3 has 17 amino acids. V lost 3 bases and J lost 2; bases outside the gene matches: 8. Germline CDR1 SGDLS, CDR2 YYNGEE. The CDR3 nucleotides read TGTGCCAGCAGCGGACGGACAGGGGGTAGTCCTGGAAACACCATATATTTT. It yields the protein CASSGRTGGSPGNTIYF.

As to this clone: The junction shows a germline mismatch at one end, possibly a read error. The CDR3 nucleotides read TGTGCCAGCAACGTAGATCTAGCCTCCAATGAGCAGTTCTTC. Translated, it gives CASNVDLASNEQFF. The V gene is TRBV9, the J gene TRBJ2-1; D is possibly TRBD2 (5 bases). The CDR3 runs 14 residues. CDR1 and CDR2 (germline): SGDLS, YYNGEE.

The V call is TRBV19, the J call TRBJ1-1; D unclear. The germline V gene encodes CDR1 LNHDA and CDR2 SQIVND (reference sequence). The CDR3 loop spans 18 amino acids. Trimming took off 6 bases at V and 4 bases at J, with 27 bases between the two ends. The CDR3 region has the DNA TGTGCCAGTAGACCTACCCACGTGGGGAACCCGGTGGGCACTGAAGCTTTCTTT. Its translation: CASRPTHVGNPVGTEAFF.

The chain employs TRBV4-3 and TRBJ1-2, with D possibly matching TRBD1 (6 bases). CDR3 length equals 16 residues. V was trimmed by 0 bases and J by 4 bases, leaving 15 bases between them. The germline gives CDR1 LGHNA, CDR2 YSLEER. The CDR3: CASSQETSGASYGYTF. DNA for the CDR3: TGCGCCAGCAGCCAAGAGACTTCAGGGGCCTCCTATGGCTACACCTTC.

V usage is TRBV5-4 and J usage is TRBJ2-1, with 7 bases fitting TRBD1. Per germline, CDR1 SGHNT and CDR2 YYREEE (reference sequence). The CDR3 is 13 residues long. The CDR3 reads CLTGTDLYNEQFF. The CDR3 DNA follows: TGTCTCACCGGGACAGACCTATACAATGAGCAGTTCTTC.

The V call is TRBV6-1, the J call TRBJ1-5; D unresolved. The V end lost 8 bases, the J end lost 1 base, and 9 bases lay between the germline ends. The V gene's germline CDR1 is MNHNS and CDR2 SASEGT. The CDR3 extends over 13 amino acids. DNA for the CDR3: TGTGCCAGCGGGAGGGTGAGCAATCAGCCCCAGCATTTT. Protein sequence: CASGRVSNQPQHF.

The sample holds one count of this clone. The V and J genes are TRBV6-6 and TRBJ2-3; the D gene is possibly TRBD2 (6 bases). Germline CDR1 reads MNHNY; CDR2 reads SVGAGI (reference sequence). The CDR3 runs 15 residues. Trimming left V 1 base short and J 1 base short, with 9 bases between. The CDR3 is CASSYFPSGTDTQYF. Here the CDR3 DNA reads TGTGCCAGCAGTTACTTCCCTAGCGGCACAGATACGCAGTATTTT.

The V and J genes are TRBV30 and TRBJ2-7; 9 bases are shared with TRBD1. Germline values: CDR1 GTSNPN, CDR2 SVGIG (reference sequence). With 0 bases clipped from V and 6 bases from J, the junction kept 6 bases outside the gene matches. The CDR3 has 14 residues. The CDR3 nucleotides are TGTGCCTGGAGTGTACTGGACAGGGGAGGCGAGCAGTACTTC. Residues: CAWSVLDRGGEQYF. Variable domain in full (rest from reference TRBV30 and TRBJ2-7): SQTIHQWPATLVQPVGSPLSLECTVEGTSNPNLYWYRQAAGRGLQLLFYSVGIGQISSEVPQNLSASRPQDRQFILSSKKLLLSDSGFYLCAWSVLDRGGEQYFGPGTRLTVT.

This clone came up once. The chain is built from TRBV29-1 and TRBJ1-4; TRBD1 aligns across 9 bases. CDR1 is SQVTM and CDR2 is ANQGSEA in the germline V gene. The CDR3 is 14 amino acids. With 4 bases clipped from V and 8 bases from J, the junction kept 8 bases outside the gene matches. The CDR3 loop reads CSVVPGQGGEKLFF. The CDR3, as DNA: TGCAGCGTTGTCCCGGGACAGGGAGGGGAAAAACTGTTTTTT.

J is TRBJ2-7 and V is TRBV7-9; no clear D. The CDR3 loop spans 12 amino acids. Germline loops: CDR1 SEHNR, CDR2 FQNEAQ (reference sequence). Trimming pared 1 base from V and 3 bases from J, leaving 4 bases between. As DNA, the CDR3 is TGTGCCAGCAGCTTAGAGCTCTACGAGCAGTACTTC. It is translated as CASSLELYEQYF.

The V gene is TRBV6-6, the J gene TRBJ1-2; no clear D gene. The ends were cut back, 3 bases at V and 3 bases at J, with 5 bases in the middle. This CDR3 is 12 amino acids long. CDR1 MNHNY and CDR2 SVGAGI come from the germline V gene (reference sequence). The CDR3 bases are TGTGCCAGCAGTTATCAGGACTATGGCTACACCTTC. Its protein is CASSYQDYGYTF.

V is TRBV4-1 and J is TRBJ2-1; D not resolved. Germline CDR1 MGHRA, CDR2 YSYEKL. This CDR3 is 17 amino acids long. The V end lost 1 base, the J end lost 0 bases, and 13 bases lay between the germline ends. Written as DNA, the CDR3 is TGCGCCAGCAGCCAAGTGGCCACCAAGAGCTCCTACAATGAGCAGTTCTTC. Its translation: CASSQVATKSSYNEQFF.